The clone carrying this T cell receptor (beta chain) was seen a few times. TCRdb fed the RT-PCR reads into MiXCR, producing one record per CDR3 protein. The profile covers about 700,000 distinct CDR3 sequences, with about 14% appearing a single time and 6% to 7% taken by the ten largest. These data originate in a study of response to subunit inactivated influenza vaccine. This sequence originates from a man aged 45-65 years who received an inactivated influenza vaccine. This specimen was PBMCs from blood, taken roughly 15 days before vaccination.

CDR3 region: CASSLALGGYGYTF. The CDR3 nucleotides read TGTGCCAGCAGCTTAGCGCTGGGAGGCTATGGCTACACCTTC. The chain recombines TRBV7-9 with TRBJ1-2; D unresolved. With 0 bases removed from V and 4 bases from J, the gap between germline ends came to 9 bases. The length of the CDR3 is 14 residues. Germline V gene sequence: CDR1 SEHNR, CDR2 FQNEAQ (reference sequence).